This T cell receptor beta chain originates from a study of cytomegalovirus exposure and HLA in healthy donors. Study overall: The study placed about 81% of its 398 genotyped donors in the Caucasian-associated ancestry cluster. General observations from the study: Most CMV-associated TCR beta chains were later found to appear HLA-restricted. Most TCR sequences proved rare, with some public TCRs found in many donors.

Unmatched junction bases numbered 3, after V lost 8 bases and J lost 3 bases. Germline loops: CDR1 SGHTA, CDR2 FQGTGA. The CDR3 is 13 amino acids. Primers: 60 Vbeta forward and 13 Jbeta reverse. Method: immunoSEQ multiplex PCR; TCRdb's copy keeps in-frame clones and lacks some. The table records about 89,000 clones, roughly a tenth of them present only once. This clone was counted only a few times. Its specificity is not known. Input material: PBMCs. This chain joins TRBV7-3 and TRBJ2-5, with 10 bases identical to TRBD2. The clonotype was recovered from a man over 45 in good health and CMV-seropositive. Here the CDR3 reads CASSAGGKETQYF. The CDR3 coding sequence is TGTGCCAGCTCAGCGGGAGGGAAAGAGACCCAGTACTTC. The entire variable domain, with the rest obtained from reference TRBV7-3 and TRBJ2-5, is as follows: GAGVSQTPSNKVTEKGKYVELRCDPISGHTALYWYRQSLGQGPEFLIYFQGTGAADDSGLPNDRFFAVRPEGSVSTLKIQRTERGDSAVYLCASSAGGKETQYFGPGTRLLVL.